Listed here are 8 T cell receptor beta chains from one sample, sequenced in a study of blood T cell repertoires in COVID-19. Libraries were prepared by immunoSEQ multiplex PCR; TCRdb keeps only in-frame clonotypes and omits some of them. The sample has over 130,000 clones; around 84% are singletons. The sample was peripheral blood. Receptors originate from an older man with acute or convalescent COVID-19.

This chain links TRBV5-4 with TRBJ2-3; 7 bases align to TRBD2. After removal of 3 bases from V and 2 bases from J, the junction contained 9 bases not matched to a gene. CDR3 length: 16 residues. Germline loops: CDR1 SGHNT, CDR2 YYREEE (reference sequence). The CDR3, as DNA: TGTGCCAGCAGCTCTAAAGGGACTACAAACACAGATACGCAGTATTTT. It is translated as CASSSKGTTNTDTQYF.

The chain joins TRBV28 to TRBJ2-5; 8 bases line up with TRBD2. The CDR3 extends over 15 amino acids. The germline CDR1 and CDR2 sequences are MDHEN and SYDVKM. The junction had 10 bases not matched to a gene; V was cut back by 5 bases and J by 5 bases. The CDR3 region has the DNA TGTGCCAGCAGTATTTCAATAGCGGGAAGCGAGACCCAGTACTTC. It is translated as CASSISIAGSETQYF.

The gene calls are TRBV19 and TRBJ2-1; TRBD2 is a possible D gene (5 bases). Trimming left V 3 bases short and J 8 bases short, with 20 bases between. The length of the CDR3 is 16 residues. Germline loops: CDR1 LNHDA, CDR2 SQIVND (reference sequence). In nucleotides, the CDR3 is TGTGCCAGTAGTATTAGGAGGAACCCCGGTATGGATGAGCAGTTCTTC. It codes for CASSIRRNPGMDEQFF. Variable domain in full (rest from reference TRBV19 and TRBJ2-1): DGGITQSPKYLFRKEGQNVTLSCEQNLNHDAMYWYRQDPGQGLRLIYYSQIVNDFQKGDIAEGYSVSREKKESFPLTVTSAQKNPTAFYLCASSIRRNPGMDEQFFGPGTRLTVL.

This chain uses TRBV7-8 with TRBJ2-5; 9 bases agree with TRBD2. CDR3 length: 15 amino acids. The ends lost 6 bases at V and 1 base at J; junction bases unmatched: 6. CDR1 is SGHVS and CDR2 is FQNEAQ in the germline V gene. The CDR3 DNA reads as TGTGCCAGCAGTTCCACGGGACTAGCCCAAGAGACCCAGTACTTC. Translation gives CASSSTGLAQETQYF.

The CDR3: CASSEMTSAGSDTQYF. Here the CDR3 DNA reads TGTGCCAGCAGTGAGATGACTAGCGCTGGCTCAGATACGCAGTATTTT. The chain carries TRBV6-1 and TRBJ2-3, with TRBD2 identical over 8 bases. CDR1 and CDR2 (germline): MNHNS, SASEGT. V lost 3 bases to trimming and J lost 4 bases; unmatched junction nucleotides: 9. The CDR3 is made up of 16 amino acids.

J is TRBJ1-2 and V is TRBV5-4, with 7 bases matching TRBD1. Germline CDR1 and CDR2: SGHNT and YYREEE (reference sequence). The CDR3 spans 13 residues. Trimming removed 4 bases from V and 4 bases from J; junction bases left unmatched: 4. CDR3 loop: CASSPTGTYGYTF. The CDR3 bases are TGTGCCAGCAGCCCGACAGGGACCTATGGCTACACCTTC.

In this sample, this clone turned up once. The chain carries TRBV2 and TRBJ1-6; D is possibly TRBD1 (5 bases). Looked up from germline, CDR1 is SNHLY and CDR2 is FYNNEI. Trimming removed 4 bases at V and 0 bases at J, with 10 bases between. The CDR3 loop spans 16 amino acids. CDR3 coding DNA: TGTGCCAGCAGTGCCTCGGGGGGCTCCTATAATTCACCCCTCCACTTT. This sequence encodes CASSASGGSYNSPLHF.

This sequence joins TRBV7-9 and TRBJ1-1; no clear D. Germline V gene data show CDR1 as SEHNR and CDR2 as FQNEAQ (reference sequence). CDR3 length: 15 residues. Deletions cut 0 bases from V and 1 base from J, with 9 bases between. DNA for the CDR3: TGTGCCAGCAGCTTAGCGTCCGTTTCGAACACTGAAGCTTTCTTT. It specifies CASSLASVSNTEAFF.